This T cell receptor (beta chain) was captured by sequencing in a study of blood T cell repertoires in COVID-19. Study details: Samples representing acute and convalescent COVID-19 were sourced from the United States, Italy and Spain. T cells, B-cell-depleted T cells, or PBMCs supplied cDNA or gDNA.

The trim removed 3 bases at V and 7 bases at J, leaving 4 bases unmatched. The CDR3 is made up of 14 amino acids. The germline V gene has CDR1 SGHTA and CDR2 FQGTGA. Per the original data handling: Reference gene primers were amplified, and this amplification served to estimate nucleated cell counts. TCRdb's table, derived via immunoSEQ multiplex PCR, lists solely in-frame clones and lacks some. The DNA was the basis for D and trimming; V, J and clone size are from that table. The repertoire includes 40,000 to 55,000 clones, around 89% of them detected once, and less than 2.5% sits in the top ten. The source material was peripheral blood. The chain has TRBV7-3 and TRBJ2-2, with 8 bases fitting TRBD2. The receptor was isolated from a human donor in a cohort sampled during active COVID-19. The CDR3 DNA sequence: TGTGCCAGCAGCTTGGGACTAGGGGTCGGGGAGCTGTTTTTT. Protein product: CASSLGLGVGELFF.